This T cell receptor (beta chain) was recorded in a study of beta chain features in type 1 diabetes. Germline CDR1 ENHRY, CDR2 SYGVKD. V lost 7 bases and J 3 bases, leaving 8 bases between the germline ends. The CDR3 covers 12 residues. The isolated RNA, all of it, was reverse transcribed, so expressed TCRB transcripts were what got sequenced. Method: immunoSEQ multiplex PCR; TCRdb's copy keeps in-frame clones and lacks some. Here the sample spans about 330,000 clones, 11% being singletons. This receptor was obtained from a woman younger than 45 in good health. The genes are TRBV10-3 and TRBJ2-3; D is uncertain. Sequencing used naive CD4+ T cells from blood. CDR3 DNA sequence: TGTGCCATCACCGACGGGACAGATACGCAGTATTTT. Its translation is CAITDGTDTQYF.